This TCR beta chain originates from a study of T-cell reconstitution after alpha-beta-depleted transplantation in children. Regarding the study as a whole: Several hundred expanded graft clones reportedly gave rise to the alpha-beta T cells present about two months after transplant.

Preparing the TCRbeta library involved the use of unique molecular identifiers. A single record per CDR3 protein comes from TCRdb applying MiXCR to the PCR reads. This sample has approximately 500,000 distinct CDR3 sequences, with more than 9% found just once. Trimming took 6 bases from V and 5 from J; bases not matched to a gene: 10. The CDR3 extends over 15 amino acids. This clonotype occurred a few times. Its antigen is undetermined. This TCR came from a child between 2 and 9 years old with inherited bone marrow failure, due to receive a stem cell transplant. The sample in question was PBMCs, obtained before TCRalphabeta/CD19-depleted stem cell transplant. V gene TRBV12-3 or TRBV12-4 combines with J gene TRBJ2-5; 9 nucleotides agree with TRBD2. As DNA, the CDR3 is TGTGCCAGCAGAGGTCCCCTAGCGGGACGTGAGACCCAGTACTTC. It translates to CASRGPLAGRETQYF.